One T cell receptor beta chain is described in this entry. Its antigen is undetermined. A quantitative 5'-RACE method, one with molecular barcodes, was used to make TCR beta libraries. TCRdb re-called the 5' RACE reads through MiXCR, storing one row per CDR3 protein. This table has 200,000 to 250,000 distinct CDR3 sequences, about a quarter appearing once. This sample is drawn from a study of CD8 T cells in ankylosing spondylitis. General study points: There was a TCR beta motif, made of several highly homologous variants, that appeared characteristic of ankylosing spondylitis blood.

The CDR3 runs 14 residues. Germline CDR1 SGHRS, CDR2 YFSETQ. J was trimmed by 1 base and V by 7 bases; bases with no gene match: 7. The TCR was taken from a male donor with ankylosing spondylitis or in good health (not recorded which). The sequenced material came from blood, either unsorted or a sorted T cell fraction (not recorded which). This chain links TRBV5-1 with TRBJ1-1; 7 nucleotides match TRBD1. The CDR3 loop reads CASVSGTENTEAFF. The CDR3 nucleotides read TGCGCCAGCGTATCCGGGACAGAGAACACTGAAGCTTTCTTT.